This paragraph reports one T cell receptor (beta chain). Produced via immunoSEQ multiplex PCR; TCRdb's table is partial and in-frame only. The table lists about 340,000 clones, about 88% of them singletons. This record comes from a study of blood T cell repertoires in COVID-19. V shed 10 bases and J 8 bases; nucleotides not matched to a gene: 12. This CDR3 comprises 13 residues. Germline CDR1 LGHNA, CDR2 YSLEER. The source is a woman aged 60-75 years with COVID-19, enrolled during active disease. Sequencing used peripheral blood. The chain carries TRBV4-3 and TRBJ1-2; 8 nucleotides match TRBD1. This CDR3 reads CATKGQGARGYTF. The CDR3 bases are TGCGCCACGAAAGGGCAGGGGGCAAGGGGCTACACCTTC.